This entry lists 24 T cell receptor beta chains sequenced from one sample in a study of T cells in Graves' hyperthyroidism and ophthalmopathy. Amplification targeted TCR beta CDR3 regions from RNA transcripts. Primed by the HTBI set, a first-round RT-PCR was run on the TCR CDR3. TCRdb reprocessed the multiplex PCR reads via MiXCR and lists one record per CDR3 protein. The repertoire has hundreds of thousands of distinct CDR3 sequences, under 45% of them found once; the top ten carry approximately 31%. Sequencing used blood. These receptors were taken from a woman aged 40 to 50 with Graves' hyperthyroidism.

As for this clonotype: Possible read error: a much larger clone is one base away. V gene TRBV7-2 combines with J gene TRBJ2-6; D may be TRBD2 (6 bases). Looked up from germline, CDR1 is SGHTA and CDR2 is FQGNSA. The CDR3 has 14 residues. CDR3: CASRKGGGANVPTF. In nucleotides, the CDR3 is TGTGCCAGCAGAAAGGGAGGTGGGGCCAACGTCCCGACTTTC.

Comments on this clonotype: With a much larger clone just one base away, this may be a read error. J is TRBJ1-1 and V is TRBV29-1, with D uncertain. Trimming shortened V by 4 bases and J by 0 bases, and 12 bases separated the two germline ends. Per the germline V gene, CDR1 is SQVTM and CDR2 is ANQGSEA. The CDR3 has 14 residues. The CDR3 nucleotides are TGCAGCGTTGGCCAGATAGGCATGAACACTGAAGCTTTCTTT. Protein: CSVGQIGMNTEAFF.

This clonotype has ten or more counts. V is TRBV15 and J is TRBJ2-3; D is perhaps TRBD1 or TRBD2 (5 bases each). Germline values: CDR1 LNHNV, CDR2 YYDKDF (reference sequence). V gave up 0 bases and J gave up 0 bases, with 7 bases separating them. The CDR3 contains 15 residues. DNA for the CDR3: TGTGCCACCAGCAGAGATCGGGGCAGCACAGATACGCAGTATTTT. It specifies CATSRDRGSTDTQYF.

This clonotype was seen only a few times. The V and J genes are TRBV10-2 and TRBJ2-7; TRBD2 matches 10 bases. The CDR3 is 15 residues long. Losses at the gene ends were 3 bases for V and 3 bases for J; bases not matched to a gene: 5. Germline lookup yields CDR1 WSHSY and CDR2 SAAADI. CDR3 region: CASSEIPSGSYEQYF. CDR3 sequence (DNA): TGCGCCAGCAGTGAAATTCCTAGCGGGAGCTACGAGCAGTACTTC.

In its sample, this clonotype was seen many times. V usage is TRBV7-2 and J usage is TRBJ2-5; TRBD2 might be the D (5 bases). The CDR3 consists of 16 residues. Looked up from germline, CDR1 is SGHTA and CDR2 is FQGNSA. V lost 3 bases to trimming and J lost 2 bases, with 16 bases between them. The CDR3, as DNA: TGTGCCAGCAGCTTTACCCCCGGACGGGAACAAGAGACCCAGTACTTC. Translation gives CASSFTPGREQETQYF.

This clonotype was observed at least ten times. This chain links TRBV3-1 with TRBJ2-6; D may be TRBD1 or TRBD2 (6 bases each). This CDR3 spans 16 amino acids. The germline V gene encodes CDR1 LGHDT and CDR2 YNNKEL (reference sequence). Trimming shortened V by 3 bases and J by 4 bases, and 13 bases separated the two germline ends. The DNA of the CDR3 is TGTGCCAGCAGCCACGCGGGGACACGGGGGGCCAACGTCCTGACTTTC. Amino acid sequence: CASSHAGTRGANVLTF.

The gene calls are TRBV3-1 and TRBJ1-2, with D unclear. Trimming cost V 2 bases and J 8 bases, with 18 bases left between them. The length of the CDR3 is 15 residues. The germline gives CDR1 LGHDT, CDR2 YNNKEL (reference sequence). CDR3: CASSQSDLLIGGYTF. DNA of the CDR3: TGTGCCAGCAGCCAATCGGACCTCTTAATAGGGGGCTACACCTTC.

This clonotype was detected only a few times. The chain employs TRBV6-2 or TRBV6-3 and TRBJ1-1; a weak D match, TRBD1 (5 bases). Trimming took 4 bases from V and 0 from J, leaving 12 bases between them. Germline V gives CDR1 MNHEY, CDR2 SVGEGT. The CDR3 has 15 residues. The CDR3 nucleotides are TGTGCCAGCAGTTTCCGGGGACTCATGAACACTGAAGCTTTCTTT. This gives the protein CASSFRGLMNTEAFF.

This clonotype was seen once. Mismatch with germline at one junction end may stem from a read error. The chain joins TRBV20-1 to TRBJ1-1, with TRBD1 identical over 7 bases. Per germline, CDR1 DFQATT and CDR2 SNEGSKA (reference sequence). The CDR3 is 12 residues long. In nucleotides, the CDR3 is TGCAGGGGGGGAGGCAGGGGGACTGGAGCTTTCTTT. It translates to CRGGGRGTGAFF.

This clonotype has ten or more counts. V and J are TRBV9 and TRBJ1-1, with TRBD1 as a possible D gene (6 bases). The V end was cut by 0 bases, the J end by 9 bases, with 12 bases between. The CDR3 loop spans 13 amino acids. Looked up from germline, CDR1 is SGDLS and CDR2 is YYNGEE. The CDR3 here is CASSVDPGTKAFF. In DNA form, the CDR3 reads TGTGCCAGCAGCGTAGATCCCGGGACAAAAGCTTTCTTT.

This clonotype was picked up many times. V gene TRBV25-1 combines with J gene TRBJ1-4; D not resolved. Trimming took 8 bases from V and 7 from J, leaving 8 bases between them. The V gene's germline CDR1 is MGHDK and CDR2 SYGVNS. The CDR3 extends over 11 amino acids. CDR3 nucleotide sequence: TGTGCCAGCCGACTAACTGAAAAACTGTTTTTT. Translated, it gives CASRLTEKLFF.

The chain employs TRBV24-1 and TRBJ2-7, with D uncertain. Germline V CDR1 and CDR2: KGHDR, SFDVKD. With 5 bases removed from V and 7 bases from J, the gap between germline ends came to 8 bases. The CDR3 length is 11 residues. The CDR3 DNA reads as TGTGCCACCAGTGGGCCCAATGAGCAGTACTTC. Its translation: CATSGPNEQYF.

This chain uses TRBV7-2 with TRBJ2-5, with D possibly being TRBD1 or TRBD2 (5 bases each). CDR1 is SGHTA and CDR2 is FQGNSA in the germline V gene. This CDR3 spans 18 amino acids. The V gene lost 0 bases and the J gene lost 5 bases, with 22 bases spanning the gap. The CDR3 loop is CASSLARGVGGFQETQYF. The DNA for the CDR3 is TGTGCCAGCAGCTTAGCGCGTGGTGTTGGGGGATTTCAGGAGACCCAGTACTTC.

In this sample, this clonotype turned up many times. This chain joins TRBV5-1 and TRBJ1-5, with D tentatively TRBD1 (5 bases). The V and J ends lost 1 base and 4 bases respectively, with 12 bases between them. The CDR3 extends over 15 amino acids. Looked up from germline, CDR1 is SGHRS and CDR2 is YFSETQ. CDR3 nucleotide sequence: TGCGCCAGCAGCTTGACGGGGCTGAGTAATCAGCCCCAGCATTTT. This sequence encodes CASSLTGLSNQPQHF. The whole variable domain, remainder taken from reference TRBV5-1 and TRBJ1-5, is KAGVTQTPRYLIKTRGQQVTLSCSPISGHRSVSWYQQTPGQGLQFLFEYFSETQRNKGNFPGRFSGRQFSNSRSEMNVSTLELGDSALYLCASSLTGLSNQPQHFGDGTRLSIL.

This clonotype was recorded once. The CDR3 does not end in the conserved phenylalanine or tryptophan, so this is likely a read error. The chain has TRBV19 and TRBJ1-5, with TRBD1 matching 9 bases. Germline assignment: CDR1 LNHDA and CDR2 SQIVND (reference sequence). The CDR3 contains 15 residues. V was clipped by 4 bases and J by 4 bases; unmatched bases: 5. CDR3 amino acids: CASSRGQGFNQPQHL. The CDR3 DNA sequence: TGTGCCAGTAGTAGGGGACAGGGATTTAATCAGCCCCAGCATCTT.

This chain's CDR3 is CASSSPPGGYGYTF. CDR3 DNA: TGTGCCAGCAGCTCCCCTCCGGGCGGCTATGGCTACACCTTC. This chain uses TRBV7-8 with TRBJ1-2; D gene ambiguous. This CDR3 comprises 14 residues. The germline CDR1 and CDR2 sequences are SGHVS and FQNEAQ. V lost 4 bases and J lost 4, with 13 bases in between.

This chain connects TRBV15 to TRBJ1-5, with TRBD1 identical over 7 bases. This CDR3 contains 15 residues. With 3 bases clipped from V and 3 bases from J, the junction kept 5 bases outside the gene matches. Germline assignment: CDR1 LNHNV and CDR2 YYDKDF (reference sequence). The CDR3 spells CATSSRDRNNQPQHF. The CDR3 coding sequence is TGTGCCACCAGCAGCCGGGACAGAAACAATCAGCCCCAGCATTTT.

CDR3 nucleotides: TGTGCCAGCAGCCCGGGGGCTGGAGGCACTGAAGCTTTCTTT. Amino acid sequence: CASSPGAGGTEAFF. The chain carries TRBV7-2 and TRBJ1-1; perhaps TRBD1 as D (6 bases). The CDR3 covers 14 residues. Germline values: CDR1 SGHTA, CDR2 FQGNSA. The V end was cut by 5 bases, the J end by 4 bases, with 14 bases between.

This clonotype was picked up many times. The CDR3 sequence: CASSTIPSSYNSPLHF. In DNA, the CDR3 is TGTGCCAGCAGTACGATCCCGAGCTCCTATAATTCACCCCTCCACTTT. The rearrangement links TRBV12-3 or TRBV12-4 to TRBJ1-6; D gene uncertain. CDR3 length: 16 amino acids. The V end lost 5 bases, the J end lost 0 bases, and 11 bases lay between the germline ends.

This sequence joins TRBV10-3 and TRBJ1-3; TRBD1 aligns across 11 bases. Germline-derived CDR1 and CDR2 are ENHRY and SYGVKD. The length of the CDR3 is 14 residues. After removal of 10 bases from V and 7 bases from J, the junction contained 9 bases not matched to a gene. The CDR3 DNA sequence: TGTGCCAGCAGCGGACAGGGGGCATGGAACACCATATATTTT. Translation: CASSGQGAWNTIYF.

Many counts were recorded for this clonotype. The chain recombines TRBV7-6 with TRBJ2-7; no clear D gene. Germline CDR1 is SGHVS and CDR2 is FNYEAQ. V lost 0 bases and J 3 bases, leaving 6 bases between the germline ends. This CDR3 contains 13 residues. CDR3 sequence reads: CASSLADGYEQYF. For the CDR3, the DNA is TGTGCCAGCAGCTTAGCGGACGGCTACGAGCAGTACTTC.

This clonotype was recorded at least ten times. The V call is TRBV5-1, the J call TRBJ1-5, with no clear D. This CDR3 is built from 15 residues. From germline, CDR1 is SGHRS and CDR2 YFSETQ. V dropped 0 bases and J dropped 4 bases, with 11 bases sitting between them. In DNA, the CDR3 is TGCGCCAGCAGCTTGGCCGGCATTGCAAATCAGCCCCAGCATTTT. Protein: CASSLAGIANQPQHF.

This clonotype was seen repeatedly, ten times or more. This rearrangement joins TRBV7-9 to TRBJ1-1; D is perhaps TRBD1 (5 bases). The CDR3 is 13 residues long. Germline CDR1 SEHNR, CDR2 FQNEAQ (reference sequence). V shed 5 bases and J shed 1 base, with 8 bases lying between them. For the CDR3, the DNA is TGTGCCAGCAGCGTGGGGACGAACACTGAAGCTTTCTTT. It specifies CASSVGTNTEAFF. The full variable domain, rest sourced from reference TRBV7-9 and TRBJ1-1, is DTGVSQNPRHKITKRGQNVTFRCDPISEHNRLYWYRQTLGQGPEFLTYFQNEAQLEKSRLLSDRFSAERPKGSFSTLEIQRTEQGDSAMYLCASSVGTNTEAFFGQGTRLTVV.

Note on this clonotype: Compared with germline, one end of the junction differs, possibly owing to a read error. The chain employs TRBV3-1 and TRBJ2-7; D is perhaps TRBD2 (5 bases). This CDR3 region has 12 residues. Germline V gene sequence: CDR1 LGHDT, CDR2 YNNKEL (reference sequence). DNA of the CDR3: TGTGCCAGCAGCAAAGACTACTCCGAGCAGTACTTC. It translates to CASSKDYSEQYF.